In its sample, the clone carrying this T cell receptor beta chain was seen a few times. As yet, its antigen is unknown. CDR3 length equals 15 residues. Germline CDR1 reads SGHDT; CDR2 reads YYEEEE. The ends were cut back, 3 bases at V and 1 base at J, with 13 bases in the middle. The data are from a study of chemoradiotherapy in HPV16-positive cancers. Study results and limitations: HPV-specific T cells were functionally defined from only a couple of HPV16-positive patients.

Some clones are missing from TCRdb's copy, which holds only in-frame ones; the method was immunoSEQ multiplex PCR. The sample includes about 11,000 clones, 60% to 85% of them seen just once. This material was acquired from a patient who underwent chemoradiotherapy. The chain recombines TRBV5-6 with TRBJ2-5; no clear D. This receptor was identified in a human donor with HPV-associated anogenital cancer. In DNA, the CDR3 is TGTGCCAGCAGCTCGATCCAACGTTTCCAAGAGACCCAGTACTTC. Translation: CASSSIQRFQETQYF.